The entry below describes one TCR beta chain. The data stem from a study of blood T cell repertoires in COVID-19. Trimming pared 1 base from V and 3 bases from J, leaving 19 bases between. The CDR3 length is 18 residues. Germline CDR1 KGHDR, CDR2 SFDVKD. Assay: immunoSEQ multiplex PCR; the TCRdb copy retains only in-frame clones and omits some. The data show roughly 200,000 clones, around 89% seen once. Individuals aged 18 to 89 years were recruited from 24 US areas. The origin of this receptor is a man aged 30-40 years who had recovered from COVID-19. The chain has TRBV24-1 and TRBJ2-3; D might be TRBD1 (5 bases). Material for sequencing was PBMCs or T cells enriched from blood (not recorded which). Here the CDR3 reads CATSDLDPQGESTDTQYF. CDR3 sequence (DNA): TGTGCCACCAGTGATTTAGACCCCCAGGGTGAATCGACAGATACGCAGTATTTT.